This T cell receptor beta chain is from a study of PD-1 blockade in classical Hodgkin lymphoma. Brentuximab vedotin exposure varied among the patients, all of whom had relapsed after autologous stem cell transplantation. Clones were sequenced by immunoSEQ multiplex PCR, and TCRdb holds only the in-frame ones, with some missing. The table records approximately 25,000 clones, 69% of them present only once. CDR3 length: 12 residues. CDR1 and CDR2 (germline): SEHNR, FQNEAQ (reference sequence). The V end lost 8 bases, the J end lost 2 bases, and 8 bases lay between the germline ends. Sequencing used peripheral blood mononuclear cells (PBMCs), obtained at baseline. This receptor was obtained from a human donor with classical Hodgkin lymphoma. The V gene is TRBV7-9, the J gene TRBJ2-3; D is possibly TRBD2 (5 bases). CDR3 protein: CASRRSTDTQYF. CDR3 sequence (DNA): TGTGCCAGCCGGAGGTCCACAGATACGCAGTATTTT.